Following are 18 T cell receptor beta chains from one sample sequenced in a study of cytomegalovirus exposure and HLA in healthy donors. With 60 Vbeta and 13 Jbeta primers, the PCR was carried out. Profiling relied on immunoSEQ multiplex PCR, and the TCRdb table lists in-frame clones only, not all of them. The sample includes 100,000 to 150,000 clones, approximately 87% seen only once; the top ten take over 15%. What was sequenced was PBMCs. The receptors were sampled from a man aged 18 to 29 in good health and CMV-seropositive.

The rearrangement links TRBV30 to TRBJ2-7; tentatively, D is TRBD1 (5 bases). Germline loops: CDR1 GTSNPN, CDR2 SVGIG (reference sequence). The V and J ends lost 4 bases and 4 bases respectively, with 11 bases between them. This CDR3 is built from 12 residues. CDR3 DNA sequence: TGTGCCTGGAAGCGACAGAATTACGAGCAGTACTTC. Protein sequence: CAWKRQNYEQYF.

The V call is TRBV6-6, the J call TRBJ1-2; no firm D call. The CDR3 runs to 11 residues. Germline CDR1 is MNHNY and CDR2 is SVGAGI (reference sequence). V was pared by 3 bases and J by 4 bases, with 3 bases between. The CDR3 region has the DNA TGTGCCAGCAGTTATAGCTATGGCTACACCTTC. Its protein product is CASSYSYGYTF.

This clone was detected a few times. The CDR3 protein is CASSSRAQGYEQYF. CDR3 in DNA: TGTGCCAGCAGCAGCCGGGCCCAGGGCTACGAGCAGTACTTC. The chain carries TRBV9 and TRBJ2-7, with D perhaps TRBD1 (5 bases). Trimming took 4 bases from V and 3 from J, leaving 14 bases between them. The CDR3 spans 14 residues. Per the germline V gene, CDR1 is SGDLS and CDR2 is YYNGEE.

The chain joins TRBV7-9 to TRBJ1-5, with a weak D call TRBD1 (5 bases). V was trimmed by 5 bases and J by 6 bases, leaving 14 bases between them. Germline-derived CDR1 and CDR2 are SEHNR and FQNEAQ (reference sequence). This CDR3 is 14 amino acids long. As DNA, the CDR3 is TGTGCCAGCAGCGGGATGGGGGGAGCTCAGCCCCAGCATTTT. It translates to CASSGMGGAQPQHF.

The genes are TRBV6-5 and TRBJ2-1; D possibly corresponds to TRBD2 (5 bases). The length of the CDR3 is 15 residues. Trimming removed 3 bases from V and 4 bases from J, with 13 bases in between. From germline, CDR1 is MNHEY and CDR2 SVGAGI. DNA for the CDR3: TGTGCCAGCAGTTATCGGGCTAGCCATTACAATGAGCAGTTCTTC. Translation: CASSYRASHYNEQFF.

This clone was found once. This chain connects TRBV7-6 to TRBJ2-3; 7 positions agree with TRBD1. Germline V gene lookup returns CDR1 SGHVS and CDR2 FNYEAQ. Trimming cost V 0 bases and J 3 bases; bases outside gene matches: 0. This CDR3 region has 14 residues. CDR3: CASSLATGTDTQYF. As DNA, the CDR3 is TGTGCCAGCAGCTTAGCGACAGGGACAGATACGCAGTATTTT.

The genes are TRBV5-1 and TRBJ1-5; perhaps TRBD1 as D (6 bases). This CDR3 has 15 residues. Germline V gene data show CDR1 as SGHRS and CDR2 as YFSETQ. V was clipped by 0 bases and J by 3 bases, with 10 bases between them. CDR3 nucleotide sequence: TGCGCCAGCAGCTTGGAGGGACATAACAATCAGCCCCAGCATTTT. Its protein product is CASSLEGHNNQPQHF.

This chain connects TRBV27 to TRBJ2-7; D may be TRBD2 (5 bases). This CDR3 is built from 12 residues. Germline CDR1 MNHEY, CDR2 SMNVEV (reference sequence). Trimming shortened V by 6 bases and J by 2 bases, and 8 bases separated the two germline ends. In nucleotides, the CDR3 is TGTGCCAGCAGGACCGGGACCTACGAGCAGTACTTC. Its protein product is CASRTGTYEQYF.

The genes are TRBV6-1 and TRBJ2-5, with 12 nucleotides matching TRBD2. V dropped 1 base and J dropped 7; count of bases not matched to a gene: 4. This CDR3 comprises 15 residues. In germline, CDR1 is MNHNS, CDR2 SASEGT. For the CDR3, the DNA is TGTGCCAGCAGTGAAGGACTAGCGGGGGTCGGGACCCAGTACTTC. This sequence encodes CASSEGLAGVGTQYF.

V usage is TRBV27 and J usage is TRBJ2-7; possible D gene TRBD2, 6 bases. There are 15 residues in the CDR3. The ends were cut back, 4 bases at V and 3 bases at J, with 16 bases in the middle. Germline loops: CDR1 MNHEY, CDR2 SMNVEV (reference sequence). For the CDR3, the DNA is TGTGCCAGCAGTTCCTCGGCTAGCGCAGTCTACGAGCAGTACTTC. Protein: CASSSSASAVYEQYF.

This clone was observed a single time. This chain uses TRBV5-1 with TRBJ1-2; D remains unclear. Germline V gene sequence: CDR1 SGHRS, CDR2 YFSETQ. CDR3 size: 13 residues. V lost 5 bases, J lost 0 bases, and 8 bases lay in between. CDR3 sequence (DNA): TGCGCCAGCAGTCAGGCGCCTAACTATGGCTACACCTTC. Amino acid sequence: CASSQAPNYGYTF.

Only a few counts were recorded for this clone. The rearrangement uses TRBV2 and TRBJ2-7; TRBD1 matches at 8 bases. Germline loops: CDR1 SNHLY, CDR2 FYNNEI. CDR3 length: 16 amino acids. The trim removed 5 bases at V and 4 bases at J, leaving 13 bases unmatched. This CDR3 is CASSYGDRSGLYEQYF. Here the CDR3 DNA reads TGTGCCAGCAGTTATGGGGACAGGTCGGGGCTTTACGAGCAGTACTTC.

The chain carries TRBV2 and TRBJ2-7; D might be TRBD2 (6 bases). CDR1 and CDR2 (germline): SNHLY, FYNNEI. V was cut by 10 bases and J by 4 bases, with 11 bases left in between. This CDR3 spans 11 amino acids. The CDR3 loop is CAIGGGYEQYF. In DNA form, the CDR3 reads TGTGCCATCGGAGGAGGGTACGAGCAGTACTTC.

The table lists this clone with a few counts. This chain links TRBV5-1 with TRBJ2-5, with D possibly TRBD1 on 5 matching bases. This CDR3 is 13 amino acids long. CDR1 SGHRS and CDR2 YFSETQ come from the germline V gene. The V gene lost 0 bases and the J gene lost 2 bases, with 5 bases spanning the gap. The CDR3 loop reads CASSLGQQETQYF. CDR3 nucleotides: TGCGCCAGCAGCTTGGGACAGCAAGAGACCCAGTACTTC.

CDR3 region: CAWNLQGYEQYF. CDR3 nucleotides: TGTGCCTGGAACCTCCAGGGCTACGAGCAGTACTTC. The chain links TRBV30 to TRBJ2-5; TRBD1 is a possible D gene (5 bases). The J call is uncertain, as TRBJ2-7 better fits the DNA end. Germline V CDR1 and CDR2: GTSNPN, SVGIG (reference sequence). The CDR3 loop spans 12 amino acids.

The V and J genes are TRBV13 and TRBJ2-7; 7 bases match TRBD1. There are 14 residues in the CDR3. Trimming at V came to 5 bases and at J to 3 bases, leaving 7 bases not matched to a gene. Germline lookup yields CDR1 PRHDT and CDR2 FYEKMQ (reference sequence). The CDR3 sequence is CASSNRTGHYEQYF. The DNA for the CDR3 is TGTGCCAGCAGCAACCGGACAGGACACTACGAGCAGTACTTC.

The J gene is TRBJ2-7, the V gene TRBV5-4, with 10 bases matching TRBD1. Trimming took 0 bases from V and 4 from J; bases not matched to a gene: 13. The length of the CDR3 is 18 residues. Germline CDR1 SGHNT, CDR2 YYREEE (reference sequence). The CDR3 region has the DNA TGTGCCAGCAGCTTGGGAATGACTAGGGGACAGGGGTTATACGAGCAGTACTTC. This codes for CASSLGMTRGQGLYEQYF.

V usage is TRBV6-6 and J usage is TRBJ1-3; D uncertain. CDR3 length: 13 amino acids. Germline V gene lookup returns CDR1 MNHNY and CDR2 SVGAGI (reference sequence). Trimming shortened V by 6 bases and J by 4 bases, and 10 bases separated the two germline ends. The CDR3 protein is CASRPGDGNTIYF. CDR3 in DNA: TGTGCCAGCAGACCAGGTGACGGAAACACCATATATTTT.